These 12 T cell receptor beta chains were sequenced from one sample in a study of beta chain features in type 1 diabetes. General observations from the study: In all four CD4+ subsets, TCRB CDR3 length was significantly, moderately reduced in type 1 diabetes.

The study reverse transcribed the entire isolated RNA, so it sequenced expressed TCRB transcripts. Produced via immunoSEQ multiplex PCR; TCRdb's table is partial and in-frame only. The sample gives approximately 260,000 clones, about 24% of which show up once; around 0.011% is in the top ten. No antigen has been assigned to these receptors. Sequencing used naive CD4+ T cells from blood. All receptors derive from a woman aged 25 to 39 with type 1 diabetes.

The chain links TRBV19 to TRBJ1-2; D perhaps matches TRBD1 (5 bases). Germline V CDR1 and CDR2: LNHDA, SQIVND (reference sequence). This CDR3 has 16 amino acids. Trimming took off 2 bases at V and 4 bases at J, with 17 bases between the two ends. The DNA of the CDR3 is TGTGCCAGTAGTATAATGGGCCAGGGATCGAGCTATGGCTACACCTTC. Protein sequence: CASSIMGQGSSYGYTF.

There are a few counts of this clone. The rearrangement joins TRBV13 to TRBJ2-5; 10 bases are a match to TRBD2. The V gene's germline CDR1 is PRHDT and CDR2 FYEKMQ (reference sequence). The CDR3 covers 15 residues. Losses at the gene ends were 6 bases for V and 5 bases for J; bases not matched to a gene: 9. The CDR3 protein is CASSRLAGEAETQYF. In DNA, the CDR3 is TGTGCCAGCAGTCGGCTAGCGGGAGAAGCGGAGACCCAGTACTTC.

About this clone itself: The sample has other DNA sequences that encode this CDR3 too. The J gene is TRBJ2-7, the V gene TRBV4-1, with TRBD2 as a possible D gene (6 bases). Per the germline V gene, CDR1 is MGHRA and CDR2 is YSYEKL. V lost 4 bases to trimming and J lost 2 bases, with 15 bases between them. The CDR3 is 15 residues long. CDR3 sequence: CASSPTSGRTYEQYF. The DNA for the CDR3 is TGCGCCAGCAGCCCAACTTCGGGGAGGACCTACGAGCAGTACTTC.

This clone came up a few times. The chain employs TRBV4-1 and TRBJ2-1; maybe TRBD2 (5 bases). V was trimmed by 4 bases and J by 4 bases, leaving 17 bases between them. Germline V lookup: CDR1 MGHRA, CDR2 YSYEKL. The CDR3 is 16 residues long. CDR3 region: CASSLIGVVEYNEQFF. The CDR3 DNA follows: TGCGCCAGCAGCCTTATCGGGGTAGTGGAGTACAATGAGCAGTTCTTC.

This clone was seen a handful of times. The J gene is TRBJ1-1, the V gene TRBV9; possible D gene TRBD1, 5 bases. The germline V and J ends were trimmed by 2 bases and 7 bases, with 18 bases remaining between them. This CDR3 comprises 15 residues. Per germline, CDR1 SGDLS and CDR2 YYNGEE. CDR3 region: CASSVDAGLAGEAFF. The CDR3, as DNA: TGTGCCAGCAGCGTCGACGCAGGGTTGGCAGGTGAAGCTTTCTTT. The variable domain in full, completed from reference TRBV9 and TRBJ1-1, reads DSGVTQTPKHLITATGQRVTLRCSPRSGDLSVYWYQQSLDQGLQFLIQYYNGEERAKGNILERFSAQQFPDLHSELNLSSLELGDSALYFCASSVDAGLAGEAFFGQGTRLTVV.

The rearrangement uses TRBV21-1 and TRBJ2-3; the table assigns TRBD1, which was not confirmed against the DNA. TRBV21-1 is a listed pseudogene. The CDR3 spans 17 residues. As DNA, the CDR3 is TGTGCCAGCAGCAAAGAGGGGTGGCTAGAAAGCACAGATACGCAGTATTTT. Encoded protein: CASSKEGWLESTDTQYF.

This clone was found a few times. The chain is built from TRBV7-3 and TRBJ2-2; tentatively, D is TRBD2 (6 bases). CDR1 SGHTA and CDR2 FQGTGA come from the germline V gene. The length of the CDR3 is 13 residues. Between the trimmed V and J ends, which lost 4 bases and 8 bases, there was a span of 11 bases. CDR3 protein: CASSSTSPGELFF. CDR3 DNA: TGTGCCAGCAGCTCGACTAGTCCTGGGGAGCTGTTTTTT. The full variable domain, rest sourced from reference TRBV7-3 and TRBJ2-2, is GAGVSQTPSNKVTEKGKYVELRCDPISGHTALYWYRQSLGQGPEFLIYFQGTGAADDSGLPNDRFFAVRPEGSVSTLKIQRTERGDSAVYLCASSSTSPGELFFGEGSRLTVL.

In regard to this clone: Within the sample, other DNA sequences also encode this same CDR3. V is TRBV29-1 and J is TRBJ1-2, with D possibly matching TRBD1 (5 bases). Trimming cost V 4 bases and J 4 bases, with 10 bases left between them. CDR1 and CDR2 from the germline V gene are SQVTM and ANQGSEA. The CDR3 spans 12 residues. The CDR3 loop is CSVVRGGYGYTF. The CDR3 bases are TGCAGCGTTGTGAGGGGAGGCTATGGCTACACCTTC. The full variable domain, completed using reference TRBV29-1 and TRBJ1-2, is SAVISQKPSRDICQRGTSLTIQCQVDSQVTMMFWYRQQPGQSLTLIATANQGSEATYESGFVIDKFPISRPNLTFSTLTVSNMSPEDSSIYLCSVVRGGYGYTFGSGTRLTVV.

The CDR3 protein is CASSPPGGISDTQYF. The CDR3 DNA reads TGTGCCAGCTCACCCCCCGGCGGGATATCAGATACGCAGTATTTT. The chain combines TRBV18 with TRBJ2-3; the D gene is possibly TRBD2 (6 bases). Per germline, CDR1 KGHSH and CDR2 LQKENI. The CDR3 consists of 15 residues. The ends were cut back, 3 bases at V and 4 bases at J, with 14 bases in the middle. The entire variable domain, with the rest obtained from reference TRBV18 and TRBJ2-3, is as follows: NAGVMQNPRHLVRRRGQEARLRCSPMKGHSHVYWYRQLPEEGLKFMVYLQKENIIDESGMPKERFSAEFPKEGPSILRIQQVVRGDSAAYFCASSPPGGISDTQYFGPGTRLTVL.

This clone was seen more than once but under ten times. This sequence joins TRBV25-1 and TRBJ2-2; 9 bases are shared with TRBD2. Per germline, CDR1 MGHDK and CDR2 SYGVNS. J gave up 1 base and V 6 bases, and 3 bases lay outside the gene matches. The CDR3 is 15 residues long. As DNA, the CDR3 is TGTGCCAGCAGCAAGACTAGCGGGAACACCGGGGAGCTGTTTTTT. Amino acids: CASSKTSGNTGELFF.

The V call is TRBV2, the J call TRBJ1-4; 10 bases agree with TRBD1. The CDR3 length is 16 residues. Germline CDR1 reads SNHLY; CDR2 reads FYNNEI. V was pared by 4 bases and J by 8 bases, with 10 bases of the junction left unmatched. The CDR3: CASSGGTGVVEEKLFF. DNA for the CDR3: TGTGCCAGCAGTGGGGGGACAGGGGTCGTCGAGGAAAAACTGTTTTTT.

This rearrangement joins TRBV7-9 to TRBJ1-1; 8 nucleotides match TRBD1. CDR1 SEHNR and CDR2 FQNEAQ come from the germline V gene (reference sequence). The CDR3 contains 11 residues. Losses at the gene ends were 1 base for V and 11 bases for J; bases not matched to a gene: 0. The DNA of the CDR3 is TGTGCCAGCAGCTTAGGACAGGGGGCTTTCTTT. It yields the protein CASSLGQGAFF.